This TCR beta chain was identified in a study of identical twins. General observations from the study: Models came in too low on out-of-frame TCR alpha sharing in monozygotic twins.

Germline V gene lookup returns CDR1 SGHVS and CDR2 FQNEAQ. The trim removed 2 bases at V and 0 bases at J, leaving 12 bases unmatched. The CDR3 spans 19 residues. A note on this clonotype: No antigen is known for it.

MiXCR was run by TCRdb on the 5' RACE reads, yielding one entry per CDR3 protein. The sample lists 570,000 or so distinct CDR3 sequences; roughly 9.9% were seen once. These data also formed part of another study, on yellow fever vaccine responses in identical twins.

V usage is TRBV7-8 and J usage is TRBJ2-2, with TRBD1 matching 7 bases. The sample comprised PBMCs. The sequence was obtained from a woman under 30 in good health. The CDR3 reads CASSLIRQGTSTNTGELFF. CDR3 bases: TGTGCCAGCAGCTTAATCCGACAGGGCACGTCCACGAACACCGGGGAGCTGTTTTTT.